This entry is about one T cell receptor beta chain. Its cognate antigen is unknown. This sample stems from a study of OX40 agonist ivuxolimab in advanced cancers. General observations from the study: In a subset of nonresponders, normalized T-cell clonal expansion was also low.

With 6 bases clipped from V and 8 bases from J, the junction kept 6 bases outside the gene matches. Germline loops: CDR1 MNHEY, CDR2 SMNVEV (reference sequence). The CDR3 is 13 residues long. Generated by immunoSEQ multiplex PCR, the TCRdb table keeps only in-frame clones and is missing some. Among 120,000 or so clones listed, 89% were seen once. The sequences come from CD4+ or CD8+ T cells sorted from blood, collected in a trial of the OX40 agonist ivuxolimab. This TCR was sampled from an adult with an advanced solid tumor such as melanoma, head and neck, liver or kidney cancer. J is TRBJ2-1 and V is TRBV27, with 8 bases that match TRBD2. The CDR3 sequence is CASRGLEGDEQFF. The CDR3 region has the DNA TGTGCCAGCAGGGGACTAGAGGGGGATGAGCAGTTCTTC.